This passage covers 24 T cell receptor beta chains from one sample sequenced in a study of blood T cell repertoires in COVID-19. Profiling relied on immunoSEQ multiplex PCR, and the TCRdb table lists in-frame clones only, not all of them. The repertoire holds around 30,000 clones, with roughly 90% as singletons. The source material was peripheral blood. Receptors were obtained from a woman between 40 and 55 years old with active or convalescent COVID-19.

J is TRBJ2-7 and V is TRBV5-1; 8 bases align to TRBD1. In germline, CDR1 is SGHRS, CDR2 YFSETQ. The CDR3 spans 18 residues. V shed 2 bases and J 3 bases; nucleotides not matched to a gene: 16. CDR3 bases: TGCGCCAGCAGCTTCCTTTTCAAGGACAGGGCGAACAACTACGAGCAGTACTTC. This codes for CASSFLFKDRANNYEQYF.

The CDR3 protein is CASSYDPGGSSGELFF. As DNA, the CDR3 is TGTGCCAGCAGTTACGACCCGGGGGGATCCAGCGGGGAGCTGTTTTTT. This chain joins TRBV6-5 and TRBJ2-2; 7 bases match TRBD2. V lost 2 bases and J lost 7; bases outside the gene matches: 10. Germline CDR1 and CDR2: MNHEY and SVGAGI. The CDR3 has 16 amino acids.

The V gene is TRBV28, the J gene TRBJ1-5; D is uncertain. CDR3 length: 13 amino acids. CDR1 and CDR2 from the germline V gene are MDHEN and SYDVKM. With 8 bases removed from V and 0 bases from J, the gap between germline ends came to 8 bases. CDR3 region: CASLENSNQPQHF. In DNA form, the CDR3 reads TGTGCCAGCTTGGAGAATAGCAATCAGCCCCAGCATTTT.

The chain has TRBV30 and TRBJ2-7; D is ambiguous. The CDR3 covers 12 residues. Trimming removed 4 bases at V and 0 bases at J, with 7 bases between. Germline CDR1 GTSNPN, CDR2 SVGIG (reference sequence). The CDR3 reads CAWTRHSYEQYF. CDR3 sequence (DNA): TGTGCCTGGACACGACACTCCTACGAGCAGTACTTC.

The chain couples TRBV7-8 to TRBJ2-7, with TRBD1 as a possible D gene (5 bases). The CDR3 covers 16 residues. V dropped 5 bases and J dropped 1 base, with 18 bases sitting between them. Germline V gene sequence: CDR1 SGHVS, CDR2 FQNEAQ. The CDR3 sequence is CASSPGWGLDSYEQYF. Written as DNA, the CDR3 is TGTGCCAGCAGCCCAGGGTGGGGCCTGGATTCCTACGAGCAGTACTTC.

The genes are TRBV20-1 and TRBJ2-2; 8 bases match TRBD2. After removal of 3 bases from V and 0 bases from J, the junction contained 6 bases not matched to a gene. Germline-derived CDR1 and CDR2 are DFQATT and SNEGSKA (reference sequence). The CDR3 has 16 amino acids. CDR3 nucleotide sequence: TGCAGTGCTAGTCCTCCGGGACTAGCGAACACCGGGGAGCTGTTTTTT. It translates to CSASPPGLANTGELFF.

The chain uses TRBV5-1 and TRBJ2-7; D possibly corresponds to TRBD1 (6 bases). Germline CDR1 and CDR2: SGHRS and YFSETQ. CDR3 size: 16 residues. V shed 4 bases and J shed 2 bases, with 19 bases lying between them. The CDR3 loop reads CASSRPNQGSAYEQYF. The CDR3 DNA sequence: TGCGCCAGCAGCCGACCAAATCAGGGGTCCGCCTACGAGCAGTACTTC.

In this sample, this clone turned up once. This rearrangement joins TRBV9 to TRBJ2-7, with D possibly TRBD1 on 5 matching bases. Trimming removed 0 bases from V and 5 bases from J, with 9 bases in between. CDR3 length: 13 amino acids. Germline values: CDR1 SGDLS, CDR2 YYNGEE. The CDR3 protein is CASSVAGSDEQYF. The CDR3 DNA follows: TGTGCCAGCAGCGTAGCAGGGTCGGACGAGCAGTACTTC.

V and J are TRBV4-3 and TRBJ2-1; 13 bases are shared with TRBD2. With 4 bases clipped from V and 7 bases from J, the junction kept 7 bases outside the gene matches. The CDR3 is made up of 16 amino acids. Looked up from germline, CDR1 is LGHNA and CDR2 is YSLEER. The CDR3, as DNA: TGCGCCAGCAGCCCCCAACTAGCGGGGGGGCTGAATGAGCAGTTCTTC. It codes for CASSPQLAGGLNEQFF.

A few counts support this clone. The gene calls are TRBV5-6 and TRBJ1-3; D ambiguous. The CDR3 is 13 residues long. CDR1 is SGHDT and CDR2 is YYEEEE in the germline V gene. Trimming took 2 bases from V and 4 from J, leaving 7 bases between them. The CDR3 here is CASSLNQGNTIYF. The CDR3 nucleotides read TGTGCCAGCAGCTTAAACCAGGGAAACACCATATATTTT.

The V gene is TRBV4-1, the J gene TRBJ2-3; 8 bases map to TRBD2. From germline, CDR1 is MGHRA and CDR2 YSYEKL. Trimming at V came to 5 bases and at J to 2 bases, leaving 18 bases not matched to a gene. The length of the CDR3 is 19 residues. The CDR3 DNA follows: TGCGCCAGCAGCGACGGGGGGGTTATACTGAAGTCGGCCACAGATACGCAGTATTTT. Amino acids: CASSDGGVILKSATDTQYF.

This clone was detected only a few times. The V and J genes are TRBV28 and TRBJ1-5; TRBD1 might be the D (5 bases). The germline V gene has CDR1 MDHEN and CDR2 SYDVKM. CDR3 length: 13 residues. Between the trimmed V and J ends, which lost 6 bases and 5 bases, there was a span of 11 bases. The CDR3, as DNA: TGTGCCAGCAGGGGGGGACTTGATCAGCCCCAGCATTTT. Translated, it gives CASRGGLDQPQHF.

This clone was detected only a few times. The DNA for the CDR3 is TGTGCCAGCACCCTTTACCTCGGTCAGCCCCAGCATTTT. Amino acid sequence: CASTLYLGQPQHF. This chain links TRBV6-6 with TRBJ1-5; no clear D gene. The CDR3 has 13 residues. Germline V CDR1 and CDR2: MNHNY, SVGAGI (reference sequence). The germline V and J ends were trimmed by 7 bases and 6 bases, with 13 bases remaining between them.

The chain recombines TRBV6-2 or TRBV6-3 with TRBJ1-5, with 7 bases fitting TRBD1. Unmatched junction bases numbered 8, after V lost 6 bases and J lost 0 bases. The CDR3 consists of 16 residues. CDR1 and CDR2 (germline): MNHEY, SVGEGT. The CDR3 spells CASSITGVYSNQPQHF. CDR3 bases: TGTGCCAGCAGCATTACAGGGGTTTATAGCAATCAGCCCCAGCATTTT.

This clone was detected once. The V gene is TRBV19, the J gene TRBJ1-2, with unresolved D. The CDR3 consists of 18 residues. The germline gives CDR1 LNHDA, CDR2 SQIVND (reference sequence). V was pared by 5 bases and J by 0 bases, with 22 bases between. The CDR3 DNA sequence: TGTGCCAGTAGTCTGGAGGGATCGGCCGGATCGGCTAACTATGGCTACACCTTC. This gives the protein CASSLEGSAGSANYGYTF.

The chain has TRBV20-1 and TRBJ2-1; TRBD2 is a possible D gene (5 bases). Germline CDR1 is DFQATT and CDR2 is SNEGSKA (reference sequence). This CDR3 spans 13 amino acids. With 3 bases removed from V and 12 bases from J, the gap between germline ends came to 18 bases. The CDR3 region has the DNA TGCAGTGCTAGTAAAGTCGTCGCGGAGGTGCAGTTCTTC. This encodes CSASKVVAEVQFF.

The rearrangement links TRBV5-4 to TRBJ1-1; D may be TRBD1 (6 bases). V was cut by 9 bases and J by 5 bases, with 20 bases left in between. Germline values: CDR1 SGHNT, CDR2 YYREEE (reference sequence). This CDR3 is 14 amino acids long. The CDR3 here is CAIPSARGGTEAFF. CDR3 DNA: TGTGCCATTCCCTCCGCCAGGGGAGGGACTGAAGCTTTCTTT.

CDR3 amino acids: CASSFSGDQPQHF. CDR3 in DNA: TGTGCCAGCAGCTTTTCAGGGGATCAGCCCCAGCATTTT. V is TRBV7-2 and J is TRBJ1-5, with a weak D call TRBD1 (6 bases). CDR1 is SGHTA, CDR2 FQGNSA, per germline. V shed 3 bases and J shed 5 bases, with 8 bases lying between them. This CDR3 region has 13 residues.

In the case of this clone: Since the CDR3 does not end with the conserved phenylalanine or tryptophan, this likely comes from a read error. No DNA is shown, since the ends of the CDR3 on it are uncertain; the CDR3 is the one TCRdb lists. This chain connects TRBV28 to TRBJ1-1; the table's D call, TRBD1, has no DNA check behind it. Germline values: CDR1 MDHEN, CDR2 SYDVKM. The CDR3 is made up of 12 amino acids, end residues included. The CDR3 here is CASSSGTGVPVL.

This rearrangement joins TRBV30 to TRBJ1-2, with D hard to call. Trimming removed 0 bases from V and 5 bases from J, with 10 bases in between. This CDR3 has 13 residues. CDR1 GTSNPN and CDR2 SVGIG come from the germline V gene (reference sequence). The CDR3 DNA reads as TGTGCCTGGAGTGTTATCTCGTCTTATGGCTACACCTTC. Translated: CAWSVISSYGYTF.

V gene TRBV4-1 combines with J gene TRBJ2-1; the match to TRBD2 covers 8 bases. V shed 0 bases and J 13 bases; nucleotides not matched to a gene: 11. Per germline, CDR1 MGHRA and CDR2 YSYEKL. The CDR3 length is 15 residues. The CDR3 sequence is CASSQEVWAAGGQFF. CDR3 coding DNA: TGCGCCAGCAGCCAAGAGGTGTGGGCGGCGGGAGGCCAGTTCTTC.

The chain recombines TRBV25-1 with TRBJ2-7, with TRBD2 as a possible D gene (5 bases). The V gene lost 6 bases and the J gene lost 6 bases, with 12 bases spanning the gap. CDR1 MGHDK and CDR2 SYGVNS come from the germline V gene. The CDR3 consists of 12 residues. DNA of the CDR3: TGTGCCAGCAGCGACGGGGTGGGCGAGCAGTACTTC. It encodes CASSDGVGEQYF.

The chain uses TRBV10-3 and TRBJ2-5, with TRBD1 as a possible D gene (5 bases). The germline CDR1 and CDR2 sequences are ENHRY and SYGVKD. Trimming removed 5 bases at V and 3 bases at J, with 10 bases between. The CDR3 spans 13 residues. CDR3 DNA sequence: TGTGCCATCAGTCGCAGCAGGGAAGAGACCCAGTACTTC. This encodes CAISRSREETQYF.

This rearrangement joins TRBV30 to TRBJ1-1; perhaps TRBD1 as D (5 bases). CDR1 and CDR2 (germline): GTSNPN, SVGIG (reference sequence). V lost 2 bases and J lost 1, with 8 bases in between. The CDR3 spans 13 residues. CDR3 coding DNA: TGTGCCTGGAGTTACCAGGGGAACACTGAAGCTTTCTTT. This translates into CAWSYQGNTEAFF.